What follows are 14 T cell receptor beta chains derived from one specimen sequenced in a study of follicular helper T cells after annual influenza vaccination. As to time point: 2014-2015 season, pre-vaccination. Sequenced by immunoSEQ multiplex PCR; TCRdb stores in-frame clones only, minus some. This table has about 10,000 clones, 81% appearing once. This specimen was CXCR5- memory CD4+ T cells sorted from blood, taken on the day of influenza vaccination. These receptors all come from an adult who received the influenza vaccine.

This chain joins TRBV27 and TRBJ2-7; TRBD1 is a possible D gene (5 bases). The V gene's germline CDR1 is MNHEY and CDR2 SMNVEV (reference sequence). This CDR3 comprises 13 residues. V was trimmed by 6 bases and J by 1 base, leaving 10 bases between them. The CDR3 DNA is TGTGCCAGCAGAAAGACAGTTTCCTACGAGCAGTACTTC. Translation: CASRKTVSYEQYF.

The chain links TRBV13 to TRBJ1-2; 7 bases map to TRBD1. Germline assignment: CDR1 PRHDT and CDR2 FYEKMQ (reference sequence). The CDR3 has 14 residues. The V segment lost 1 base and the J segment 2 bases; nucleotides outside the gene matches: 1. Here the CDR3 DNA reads TGTGCCAGCAGCTTAGTGGGACAGAACTATGGCTACACCTTC. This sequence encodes CASSLVGQNYGYTF. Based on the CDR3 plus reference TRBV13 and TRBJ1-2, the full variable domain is AAGVIQSPRHLIKEKRETATLKCYPIPRHDTVYWYQQGPGQDPQFLISFYEKMQSDKGSIPDRFSAQQFSDYHSELNMSSLELGDSALYFCASSLVGQNYGYTFGSGTRLTVV.

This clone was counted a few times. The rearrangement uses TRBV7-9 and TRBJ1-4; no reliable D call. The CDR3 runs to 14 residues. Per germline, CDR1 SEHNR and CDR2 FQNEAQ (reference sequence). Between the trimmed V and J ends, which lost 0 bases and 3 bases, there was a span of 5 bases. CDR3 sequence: CASSLAGSNEKLFF. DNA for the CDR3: TGTGCCAGCAGCTTAGCGGGTTCTAATGAAAAACTGTTTTTT.

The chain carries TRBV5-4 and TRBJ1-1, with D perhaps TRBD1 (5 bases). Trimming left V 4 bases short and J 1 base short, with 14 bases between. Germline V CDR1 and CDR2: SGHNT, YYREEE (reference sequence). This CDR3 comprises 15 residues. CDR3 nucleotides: TGTGCCAGCAGCCCACAGAGGGGTCGGAACACTGAAGCTTTCTTT. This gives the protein CASSPQRGRNTEAFF. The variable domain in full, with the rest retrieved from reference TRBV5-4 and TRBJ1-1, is ETGVTQSPTHLIKTRGQQVTLRCSSQSGHNTVSWYQQALGQGPQFIFQYYREEENGRGNFPPRFSGLQFPNYSSELNVNALELDDSALYLCASSPQRGRNTEAFFGQGTRLTVV.

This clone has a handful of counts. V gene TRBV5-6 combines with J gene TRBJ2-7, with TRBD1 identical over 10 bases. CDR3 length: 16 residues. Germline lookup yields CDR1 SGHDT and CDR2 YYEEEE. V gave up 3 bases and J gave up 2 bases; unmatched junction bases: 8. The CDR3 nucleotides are TGTGCCAGCAGCTCCCTCCGGGACAGGGGCACCTACGAGCAGTACTTC. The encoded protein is CASSSLRDRGTYEQYF.

The CDR3 loop is CASSRPPGEGDYEKLFF. The CDR3 DNA is TGCGCCAGCAGCCGCCCTCCGGGGGAGGGGGATTATGAAAAACTGTTTTTT. The chain has TRBV4-1 and TRBJ1-4, with TRBD1 as a possible D gene (6 bases). The germline V and J ends were trimmed by 4 bases and 6 bases, with 21 bases remaining between them. CDR1 and CDR2 from the germline V gene are MGHRA and YSYEKL. This CDR3 comprises 17 residues.

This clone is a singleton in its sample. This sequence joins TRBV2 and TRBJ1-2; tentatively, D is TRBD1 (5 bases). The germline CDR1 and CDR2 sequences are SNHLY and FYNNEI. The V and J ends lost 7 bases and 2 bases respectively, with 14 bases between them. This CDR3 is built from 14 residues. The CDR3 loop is CASIDSLANYGYTF. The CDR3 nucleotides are TGTGCCAGCATAGACAGCCTCGCCAACTATGGCTACACCTTC.

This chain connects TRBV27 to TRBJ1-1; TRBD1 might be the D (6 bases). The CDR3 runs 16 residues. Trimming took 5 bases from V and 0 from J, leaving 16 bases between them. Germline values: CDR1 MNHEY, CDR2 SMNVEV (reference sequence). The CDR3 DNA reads TGTGCCAGCAGTCCTACCGGGACAATGATGAACACTGAAGCTTTCTTT. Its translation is CASSPTGTMMNTEAFF.

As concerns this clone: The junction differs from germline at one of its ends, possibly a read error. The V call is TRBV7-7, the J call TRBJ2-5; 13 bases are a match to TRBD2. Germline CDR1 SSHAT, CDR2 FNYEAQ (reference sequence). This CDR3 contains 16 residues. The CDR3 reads CASSKGLAGVQETQYF. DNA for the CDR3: TGTGCTAGCAGCAAAGGACTAGCGGGGGTCCAAGAGACCCAGTACTTC.

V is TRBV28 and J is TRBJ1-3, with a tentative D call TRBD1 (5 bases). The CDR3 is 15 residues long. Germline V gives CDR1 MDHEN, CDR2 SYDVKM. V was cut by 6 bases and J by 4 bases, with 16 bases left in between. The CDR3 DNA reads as TGTGCCAGCAGCCGGGGGGGGACCGCGGGAAACACCATATATTTT. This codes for CASSRGGTAGNTIYF.

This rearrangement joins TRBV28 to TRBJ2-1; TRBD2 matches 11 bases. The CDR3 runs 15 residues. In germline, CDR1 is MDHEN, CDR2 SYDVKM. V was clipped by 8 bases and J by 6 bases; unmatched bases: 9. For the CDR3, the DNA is TGTGCCAGCTGCGATAGCGGGAGGGTAGGCAATGAGCAGTTCTTC. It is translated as CASCDSGRVGNEQFF.

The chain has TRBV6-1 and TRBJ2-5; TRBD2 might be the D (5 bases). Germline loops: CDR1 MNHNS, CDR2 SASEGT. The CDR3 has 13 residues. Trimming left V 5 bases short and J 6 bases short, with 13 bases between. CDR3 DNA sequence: TGTGCCAGCAGTCTCAGTAGCGAGCAGACCCAGTACTTC. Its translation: CASSLSSEQTQYF.

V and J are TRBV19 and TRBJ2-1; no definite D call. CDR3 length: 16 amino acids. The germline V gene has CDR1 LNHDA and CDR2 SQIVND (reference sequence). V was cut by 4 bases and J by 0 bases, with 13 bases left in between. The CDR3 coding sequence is TGTGCCAGTAGTAGTGATAGCCCGAGCTCCTACAATGAGCAGTTCTTC. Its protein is CASSSDSPSSYNEQFF.

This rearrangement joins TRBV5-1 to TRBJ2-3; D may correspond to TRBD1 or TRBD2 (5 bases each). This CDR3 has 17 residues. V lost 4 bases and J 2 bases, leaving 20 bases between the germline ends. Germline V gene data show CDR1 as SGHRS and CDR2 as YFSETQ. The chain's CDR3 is CASSLNPGTLTTDTQYF. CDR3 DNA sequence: TGCGCCAGCAGCCTAAACCCAGGGACGCTTACCACAGATACGCAGTATTTT.